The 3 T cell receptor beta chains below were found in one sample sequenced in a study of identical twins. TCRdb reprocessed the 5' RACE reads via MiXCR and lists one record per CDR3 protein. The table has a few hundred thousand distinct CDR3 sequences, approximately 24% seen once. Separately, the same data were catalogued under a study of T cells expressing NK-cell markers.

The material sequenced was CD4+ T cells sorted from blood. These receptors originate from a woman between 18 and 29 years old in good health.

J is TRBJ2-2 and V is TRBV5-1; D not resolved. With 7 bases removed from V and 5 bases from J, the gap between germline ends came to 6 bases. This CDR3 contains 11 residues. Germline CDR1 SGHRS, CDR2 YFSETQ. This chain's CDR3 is CASWETGELFF. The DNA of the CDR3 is TGCGCCAGCTGGGAAACCGGGGAGCTGTTTTTT.

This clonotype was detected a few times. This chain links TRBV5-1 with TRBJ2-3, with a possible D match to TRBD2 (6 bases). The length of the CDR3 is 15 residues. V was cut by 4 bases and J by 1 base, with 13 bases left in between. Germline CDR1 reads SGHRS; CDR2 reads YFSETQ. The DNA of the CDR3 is TGCGCCAGCAGCCCCTTACAGCGGGGCACAGATACGCAGTATTTT. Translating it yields CASSPLQRGTDTQYF.

The CDR3 sequence: CATHMAGSTDTQYF. As DNA, the CDR3 is TGTGCCACCCATATGGCAGGGAGCACAGATACGCAGTATTTT. The chain combines TRBV6-1 with TRBJ2-3; perhaps TRBD1 as D (5 bases). This CDR3 has 14 amino acids. Per germline, CDR1 MNHNS and CDR2 SASEGT. The V gene lost 10 bases and the J gene lost 0 bases, with 14 bases spanning the gap.